This T cell receptor beta chain is from a study of shared clonotypes between healthy human individuals. Trimming stripped 3 bases from V and 0 bases from J, with 9 bases between. Germline CDR1 is MDHEN and CDR2 is SYDVKM. This CDR3 comprises 14 residues. Here immunoSEQ multiplex PCR was the method, and the copy in TCRdb shows in-frame clones only, minus some. The sample consists of 2 million to 2.5 million clones, approximately 95% of them appearing once. The source material was naive CD4+ T cells from PBMCs. Subset described: CD45RA+ positively selected. The origin of this receptor is a young man in good health. Some clones in this sample may be carry-over from other donors' samples. The gene calls are TRBV28 and TRBJ2-7; D remains ambiguous. CDR3 sequence: CASSFNIPSYEQYF. Written as DNA, the CDR3 is TGTGCCAGCAGTTTTAATATCCCCTCCTACGAGCAGTACTTC.